The 2 T cell receptor beta chains below come from one sample, sequenced in a study of T cell responses to AZD1222 COVID-19 vaccine. The method was immunoSEQ multiplex PCR; TCRdb's version includes in-frame clones alone and lacks a portion of them. The table records some 120,000 clones, 89% of them present only once. Sequencing was performed on peripheral blood, taken on day 0 of AZD1222 vaccination. The receptors here all came from an adult in good health.

This clone was counted once. The V and J genes are TRBV5-4 and TRBJ2-1; TRBD2 is a possible D gene (6 bases). Between the trimmed V and J ends, which lost 1 base and 3 bases, there was a span of 11 bases. Germline V lookup: CDR1 SGHNT, CDR2 YYREEE (reference sequence). This CDR3 is 15 amino acids long. Here the CDR3 reads CASSLISDYYNEQFF. The CDR3 region has the DNA TGTGCCAGCAGCTTGATATCGGACTACTACAATGAGCAGTTCTTC.

The chain employs TRBV11-2 and TRBJ2-7, with D tentatively TRBD2 (7 bases). CDR1 and CDR2 from the germline V gene are SGHAT and FQNNGV. The CDR3 spans 15 residues. The ends were cut back, 0 bases at V and 4 bases at J, with 13 bases in the middle. The CDR3 is CASSLDPGGAYEQYF. The CDR3 DNA follows: TGTGCCAGCAGCTTAGACCCGGGGGGCGCGTACGAGCAGTACTTC.